Following are 16 T cell receptor beta chains from one sample sequenced in a study of blood T cell repertoires in COVID-19 (dated by TCRdb to between 2020 and 2021). The library relied on the immunoSEQ multiplex PCR assay. This immuneACCESS table, as held by TCRdb, lists in-frame sequences with V and J called but not all clones. Of the missing ones, under half trace to an unresolved V gene in checked studies; the others have no known cause. The sample records around 300,000 clones, 88% of which are singletons. Of the sample, 0.75% to 1% falls within the top ten clones. Sequencing was carried out using PBMCs or T cells enriched from blood (not recorded which). The receptors were sampled from a woman in her twenties or thirties who had recovered from COVID-19.

The chain links TRBV5-1 to TRBJ2-2; 10 nucleotides agree with TRBD2. V gave up 0 bases and J gave up 6 bases; unmatched junction bases: 5. In germline, CDR1 is SGHRS, CDR2 YFSETQ. The CDR3 is 16 amino acids. The CDR3 loop is CASSLDQRGGPGELFF. CDR3 coding DNA: TGCGCCAGCAGCTTGGACCAGCGGGGGGGCCCCGGGGAGCTGTTTTTT.

The rearrangement links TRBV7-9 to TRBJ1-5, with D uncertain. The CDR3 spans 12 residues. CDR1 and CDR2 (germline): SEHNR, FQNEAQ (reference sequence). The V gene lost 4 bases and the J gene lost 7 bases, with 8 bases spanning the gap. CDR3 region: CASSSGSQPQHF. The CDR3 DNA is TGTGCCAGCAGCTCGGGATCCCAGCCCCAGCATTTT. The variable domain in full, with the rest retrieved from reference TRBV7-9 and TRBJ1-5, is DTGVSQNPRHKITKRGQNVTFRCDPISEHNRLYWYRQTLGQGPEFLTYFQNEAQLEKSRLLSDRFSAERPKGSFSTLEIQRTEQGDSAMYLCASSSGSQPQHFGDGTRLSIL.

The rearrangement links TRBV5-6 to TRBJ1-5; D remains unclear. V lost 8 bases to trimming and J lost 0 bases, with 15 bases between them. Per germline, CDR1 SGHDT and CDR2 YYEEEE. CDR3 length: 15 amino acids. CDR3 coding DNA: TGTGCCAGATCGGGAGGAGCCAATAGCAATCAGCCCCAGCATTTT. Translated, it gives CARSGGANSNQPQHF.

The V and J genes are TRBV27 and TRBJ2-2, with D possibly TRBD1 on 6 matching bases. Germline CDR1 MNHEY, CDR2 SMNVEV (reference sequence). This CDR3 is built from 16 residues. V was trimmed by 4 bases and J by 4 bases, leaving 16 bases between them. The CDR3 coding sequence is TGTGCCAGCAGTTATGGTACAGGGCTAATCACCGGGGAGCTGTTTTTT. Protein sequence: CASSYGTGLITGELFF.

This clone has only a few counts. The gene calls are TRBV10-3 and TRBJ1-3, with D tentatively TRBD1 (5 bases). V lost 2 bases to trimming and J lost 3 bases, with 11 bases between them. The CDR3 sequence is 15 residues long. Germline lookup yields CDR1 ENHRY and CDR2 SYGVKD. CDR3 residues: CAISEGQGGGNTIYF. The DNA for the CDR3 is TGTGCCATCAGTGAGGGCCAGGGTGGTGGAAACACCATATATTTT.

With regard to this clone: Other DNA sequences in the same sample also yield this CDR3. This chain links TRBV5-1 with TRBJ2-5, with a possible D match to TRBD1 (5 bases). The CDR3 runs 13 residues. V was shortened by 4 bases and J by 1 base, with 8 bases between the two germline ends. Germline V CDR1 and CDR2: SGHRS, YFSETQ. In DNA form, the CDR3 reads TGCGCCAGCAGCCCAGGGCCCCAAGAGACCCAGTACTTC. This gives the protein CASSPGPQETQYF.

The chain uses TRBV19 and TRBJ1-6; TRBD1 matches at 9 bases. CDR1 is LNHDA and CDR2 is SQIVND in the germline V gene (reference sequence). There are 17 residues in the CDR3. J lost 4 bases, V lost 5 bases, and 9 bases had no gene match. The CDR3 DNA reads as TGTGCCAGTAGTCCCCGGACAGGGGTTGGTTATAATTCACCCCTCCACTTT. Translation: CASSPRTGVGYNSPLHF.

The genes are TRBV12-3 or TRBV12-4 and TRBJ1-5; D is possibly TRBD1 (5 bases). This CDR3 has 13 residues. Deletions cut 5 bases from V and 10 bases from J, with 15 bases between. CDR3 loop: CASSLTEGKPQHF. As DNA, the CDR3 is TGTGCCAGCAGTCTTACGGAGGGGAAACCCCAGCATTTT.

This clone was seen only once. The chain carries TRBV5-1 and TRBJ2-3; no clear D gene. Germline CDR1 SGHRS, CDR2 YFSETQ. With 0 bases removed from V and 0 bases from J, the gap between germline ends came to 8 bases. This CDR3 region has 15 residues. CDR3 in amino acids: CASSLVALSTDTQYF. In DNA form, the CDR3 reads TGCGCCAGCAGCTTGGTAGCACTGAGCACAGATACGCAGTATTTT.

The gene calls are TRBV23-1 and TRBJ1-1; D may be TRBD1 (5 bases). TRBV23-1 is identified as an open reading frame with a role that is uncertain. V gave up 0 bases and J gave up 5 bases, with 19 bases separating them. The CDR3 runs 17 residues. Here the CDR3 reads CASSQSGQSGGETEAFF. DNA of the CDR3: TGCGCCAGCAGTCAATCGGGTCAGTCCGGGGGAGAGACTGAAGCTTTCTTT.

This clone came up once. The rearrangement uses TRBV11-3 and TRBJ2-5, with 11 bases identical to TRBD2. Germline CDR1 and CDR2: SGHNT and YENEEA. J was trimmed by 7 bases and V by 5 bases; bases with no gene match: 6. The CDR3 spans 14 residues. The CDR3 reads CASSPGLAEVTQYF. CDR3 in DNA: TGTGCCAGCAGCCCGGGACTAGCGGAGGTGACCCAGTACTTC.

This sequence joins TRBV7-9 and TRBJ1-3; a weak D match, TRBD1 (5 bases). This CDR3 region has 16 residues. Trimming removed 6 bases at V and 3 bases at J, with 18 bases between. Germline values: CDR1 SEHNR, CDR2 FQNEAQ (reference sequence). The CDR3 spells CASSWGVPGLGNTIYF. The CDR3 DNA follows: TGTGCCAGCAGTTGGGGGGTCCCGGGTCTTGGAAACACCATATATTTT. Full variable domain (remainder filled in from reference TRBV7-9 and TRBJ1-3): DTGVSQNPRHKITKRGQNVTFRCDPISEHNRLYWYRQTLGQGPEFLTYFQNEAQLEKSRLLSDRFSAERPKGSFSTLEIQRTEQGDSAMYLCASSWGVPGLGNTIYFGEGSWLTVV.

The chain is built from TRBV28 and TRBJ2-5, with D possibly matching TRBD1 (5 bases). V was pared by 8 bases and J by 5 bases, with 24 bases between. Germline V gene data show CDR1 as MDHEN and CDR2 as SYDVKM. This CDR3 has 16 residues. The CDR3 region has the DNA TGTGCCAGCTTGGGTATGGGGCGACACCCCGGGGAGACCCAGTACTTC. Residues: CASLGMGRHPGETQYF.

The chain carries TRBV19 and TRBJ2-7; D perhaps matches TRBD2 (5 bases). The CDR3 consists of 11 residues. V shed 5 bases and J shed 6 bases, with 8 bases lying between them. Germline loops: CDR1 LNHDA, CDR2 SQIVND (reference sequence). The CDR3 DNA reads as TGTGCCAGTAGTGAGGGCAGCGAGCAGTACTTC. Translated: CASSEGSEQYF.

The chain recombines TRBV19 with TRBJ1-2; 7 nucleotides align to TRBD1. Germline V CDR1 and CDR2: LNHDA, SQIVND (reference sequence). There are 14 residues in the CDR3. Trimming removed 5 bases from V and 2 bases from J; junction bases left unmatched: 5. CDR3 protein: CASSPGRGNYGYTF. DNA for the CDR3: TGTGCCAGTAGTCCCGGCAGGGGGAACTATGGCTACACCTTC.

The CDR3 loop reads CASSATQAEETQYF. DNA for the CDR3: TGTGCCAGCAGCGCTACACAGGCGGAAGAGACCCAGTACTTC. V is TRBV9 and J is TRBJ2-5; D may be TRBD1 (5 bases). The V gene's germline CDR1 is SGDLS and CDR2 YYNGEE. V was shortened by 3 bases and J by 3 bases, with 12 bases between the two germline ends. The CDR3 is 14 amino acids.